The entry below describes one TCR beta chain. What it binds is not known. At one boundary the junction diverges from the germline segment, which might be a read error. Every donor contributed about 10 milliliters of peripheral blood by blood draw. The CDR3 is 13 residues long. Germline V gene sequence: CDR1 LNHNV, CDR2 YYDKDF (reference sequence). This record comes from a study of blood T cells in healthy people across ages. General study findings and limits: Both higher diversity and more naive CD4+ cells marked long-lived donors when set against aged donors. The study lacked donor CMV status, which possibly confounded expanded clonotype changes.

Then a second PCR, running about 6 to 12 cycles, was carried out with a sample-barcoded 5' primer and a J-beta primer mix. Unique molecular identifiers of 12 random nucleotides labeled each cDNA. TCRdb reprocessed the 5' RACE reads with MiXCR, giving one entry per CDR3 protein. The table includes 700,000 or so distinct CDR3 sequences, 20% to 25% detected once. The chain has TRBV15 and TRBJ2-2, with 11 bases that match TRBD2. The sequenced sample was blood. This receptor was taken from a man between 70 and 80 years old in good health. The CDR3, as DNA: TGTGCCACCTCACTAGCGGGAGTCGGGGAACTGTTTTTT. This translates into CATSLAGVGELFF.